The 27 T cell receptor beta chains below were found in one sample sequenced in a study of monozygotic twins with cystic fibrosis. Only in-frame clones appear in the TCRdb table, and some are missing; sequencing was by immunoSEQ multiplex PCR. The data show 30,000 to 35,000 clones, with 66% seen just once and about 0.8% held by the top ten. The sample consisted of blood. These receptors all come from a girl aged 5-17 years with cystic fibrosis.

This chain's CDR3 is CASSSDRFSDTQYF. In DNA form, the CDR3 reads TGTGCCAGCAGCTCCGACAGGTTTTCAGATACGCAGTATTTT. The V gene is TRBV11-2, the J gene TRBJ2-3; D may be TRBD1 (6 bases). The CDR3 loop spans 14 amino acids. V was pared by 4 bases and J by 4 bases, with 12 bases between. From germline, CDR1 is SGHAT and CDR2 FQNNGV.

The chain employs TRBV6-6 and TRBJ2-7; tentative D call: TRBD1 (6 bases). Germline-derived CDR1 and CDR2 are MNHNY and SVGAGI (reference sequence). The CDR3 extends over 15 amino acids. V was cut by 6 bases and J by 0 bases, with 15 bases left in between. This CDR3 is CASRPYTGYSYEQYF. CDR3 sequence (DNA): TGTGCCAGCAGACCCTATACAGGGTACTCCTACGAGCAGTACTTC.

The chain combines TRBV20-1 with TRBJ2-7, with unresolved D. CDR1 is DFQATT, CDR2 SNEGSKA, per germline (reference sequence). The CDR3 spans 11 residues. The germline V and J ends were trimmed by 8 bases and 2 bases, with 10 bases remaining between them. DNA for the CDR3: TGCAGTTCCAACAGTGCCTACGAGCAGTACGTC. This gives the protein CSSNSAYEQYV.

The chain recombines TRBV14 with TRBJ2-4; D not resolved. CDR1 is SGHDN, CDR2 FVKESK, per germline. This CDR3 comprises 19 residues. V gave up 0 bases and J gave up 0 bases, with 18 bases separating them. CDR3 in DNA: TGTGCCAGCAGCCAAGACCGATTGACCGGCATTCAAGCCAAAAACATTCAGTACTTC. It encodes CASSQDRLTGIQAKNIQYF. The full variable domain, rest sourced from reference TRBV14 and TRBJ2-4, is EAGVTQFPSHSVIEKGQTVTLRCDPISGHDNLYWYRRVMGKEIKFLLHFVKESKQDESGMPNNRFLAERTGGTYSTLKVQPAELEDSGVYFCASSQDRLTGIQAKNIQYFGAGTRLSVL.

This clone was detected only a few times. The chain uses TRBV5-8 and TRBJ1-5, with TRBD1 identical over 7 bases. This CDR3 region has 19 residues. Germline CDR1 SGHTS, CDR2 YDEGEE. V shed 4 bases, J shed 1 base, and the junction held 17 bases outside the gene matches. The CDR3 protein is CASSPRGQSSGMSNQPQHF. The CDR3 region has the DNA TGTGCCAGCAGCCCAAGGGGACAGTCCTCGGGGATGAGCAATCAGCCCCAGCATTTT.

The rearrangement links TRBV19 to TRBJ2-2; TRBD1 matches at 7 bases. This CDR3 has 15 residues. J gave up 6 bases and V 7 bases, and 11 bases lay outside the gene matches. Germline V gene lookup returns CDR1 LNHDA and CDR2 SQIVND (reference sequence). CDR3 in amino acids: CASTLDGTAPGELFF. The CDR3 coding sequence is TGTGCCAGTACCCTTGACGGGACAGCCCCCGGGGAGCTGTTTTTT.

The CDR3 DNA sequence: TGCGCCAGCAGCTCCGTGATGAACACTGAAGCTTTCTTT. This codes for CASSSVMNTEAFF. This chain connects TRBV5-1 to TRBJ1-1; D remains ambiguous. The CDR3 covers 13 residues. Trimming removed 3 bases from V and 0 bases from J, with 6 bases in between. Germline loops: CDR1 SGHRS, CDR2 YFSETQ.

This clone was observed a single time. The genes are TRBV6-6 and TRBJ1-2; D is perhaps TRBD1 (6 bases). CDR1 and CDR2 from the germline V gene are MNHNY and SVGAGI (reference sequence). The ends were cut back, 11 bases at V and 0 bases at J, with 16 bases in the middle. The CDR3 is 14 residues long. The CDR3 spells CALGGDTTNYGYTF. CDR3 in DNA: TGTGCCTTAGGGGGGGACACTACTAACTATGGCTACACCTTC.

In its sample, this clone was seen a few times. The chain joins TRBV7-9 to TRBJ2-1; 7 bases agree with TRBD1. This CDR3 contains 17 residues. The junction had 14 bases not matched to a gene; V was cut back by 5 bases and J by 4 bases. The germline gives CDR1 SEHNR, CDR2 FQNEAQ (reference sequence). The CDR3, as DNA: TGTGCCAGCAGCCGAGTTCCGTCGACAGGGCTATACAATGAGCAGTTCTTC. It yields the protein CASSRVPSTGLYNEQFF. Variable domain in full (rest from reference TRBV7-9 and TRBJ2-1): DTGVSQNPRHKITKRGQNVTFRCDPISEHNRLYWYRQTLGQGPEFLTYFQNEAQLEKSRLLSDRFSAERPKGSFSTLEIQRTEQGDSAMYLCASSRVPSTGLYNEQFFGPGTRLTVL.

The chain carries TRBV6-5 and TRBJ2-7, with D perhaps TRBD2 (6 bases). V dropped 4 bases and J dropped 2 bases, with 9 bases sitting between them. The germline V gene has CDR1 MNHEY and CDR2 SVGAGI. This CDR3 spans 13 amino acids. CDR3 loop: CASSLGGTYEQYF. DNA for the CDR3: TGTGCCAGCAGTTTAGGAGGGACCTACGAGCAGTACTTC.

V gene TRBV7-9 combines with J gene TRBJ2-7, with 9 bases that match TRBD1. V lost 4 bases to trimming and J lost 5 bases; unmatched junction nucleotides: 3. The CDR3 loop spans 13 amino acids. Germline-derived CDR1 and CDR2 are SEHNR and FQNEAQ (reference sequence). In DNA, the CDR3 is TGTGCCAGCAGCTCGACAGGGGGTCACGAGCAGTACTTC. Protein: CASSSTGGHEQYF. Full variable domain (outside the CDR3, taken from reference TRBV7-9 and TRBJ2-7): DTGVSQNPRHKITKRGQNVTFRCDPISEHNRLYWYRQTLGQGPEFLTYFQNEAQLEKSRLLSDRFSAERPKGSFSTLEIQRTEQGDSAMYLCASSSTGGHEQYFGPGTRLTVT.

The chain uses TRBV4-1 and TRBJ2-7; the D call may be TRBD1 or TRBD2 (6 bases each). This CDR3 is 15 amino acids long. CDR1 and CDR2 from the germline V gene are MGHRA and YSYEKL. The V end was cut by 4 bases, the J end by 6 bases, with 19 bases between. CDR3 coding DNA: TGCGCCAGCAGCCTCTCGCCGGGGGCGACCTTCGAGCAGTACTTC. Its translation is CASSLSPGATFEQYF.

The CDR3 spells CASSETGAGNTIYF. For the CDR3, the DNA is TGTGCCAGCAGCGAGACAGGGGCTGGAAACACCATATATTTT. V usage is TRBV5-6 and J usage is TRBJ1-3, with 8 bases lining up with TRBD1. The V gene end was trimmed by 4 bases and the J gene end by 2 bases; junction bases not matched to a gene: 2. Germline CDR1 and CDR2: SGHDT and YYEEEE. This CDR3 is built from 14 residues.

V usage is TRBV7-9 and J usage is TRBJ1-2; D is undetermined. Trimming shortened V by 2 bases and J by 6 bases, and 10 bases separated the two germline ends. This CDR3 contains 13 residues. Germline assignment: CDR1 SEHNR and CDR2 FQNEAQ (reference sequence). The CDR3 reads CASSLWDRDGYTF. CDR3 DNA sequence: TGTGCCAGCAGCTTATGGGATAGGGATGGCTACACCTTC.

This chain joins TRBV2 and TRBJ1-1, with D possibly matching TRBD1 (5 bases). Germline-derived CDR1 and CDR2 are SNHLY and FYNNEI. The V end lost 3 bases, the J end lost 7 bases, and 12 bases lay between the germline ends. This CDR3 comprises 13 residues. Here the CDR3 DNA reads TGTGCCAGCAGTGAGTCCGAGAGGGGTGAAGCTTTCTTT. Encoded protein: CASSESERGEAFF.

The V call is TRBV2, the J call TRBJ2-1; D gene ambiguous. From germline, CDR1 is SNHLY and CDR2 FYNNEI. The CDR3 has 14 residues. V lost 1 base and J lost 3, with 7 bases in between. The CDR3: CASSEVAVYNEQFF. For the CDR3, the DNA is TGTGCCAGCAGTGAAGTCGCGGTCTACAATGAGCAGTTCTTC.

This rearrangement joins TRBV10-3 to TRBJ2-5, with 7 bases lining up with TRBD1. The CDR3 consists of 13 residues. The trim removed 10 bases at V and 0 bases at J, leaving 5 bases unmatched. Germline CDR1 ENHRY, CDR2 SYGVKD. The CDR3 coding sequence is TGTGCCACCTCGACAGGGTACCAAGAGACCCAGTACTTC. Residues: CATSTGYQETQYF.

This clone has just one count. This sequence joins TRBV7-9 and TRBJ2-5, with D possibly being TRBD2 (6 bases). CDR1 and CDR2 (germline): SEHNR, FQNEAQ (reference sequence). The ends were cut back, 7 bases at V and 2 bases at J, with 20 bases in the middle. The CDR3 runs 16 residues. CDR3 in amino acids: CASMMLGLRGQETQYF. The DNA for the CDR3 is TGTGCCAGCATGATGTTGGGACTTCGGGGTCAAGAGACCCAGTACTTC. The full variable domain, rest sourced from reference TRBV7-9 and TRBJ2-5, is DTGVSQNPRHKITKRGQNVTFRCDPISEHNRLYWYRQTLGQGPEFLTYFQNEAQLEKSRLLSDRFSAERPKGSFSTLEIQRTEQGDSAMYLCASMMLGLRGQETQYFGPGTRLLVL.

This clone was observed a handful of times. The V and J genes are TRBV28 and TRBJ2-5, with D maybe TRBD2 (5 bases). Deletions cut 7 bases from V and 1 base from J, with 16 bases between. The CDR3 extends over 15 amino acids. The germline V gene encodes CDR1 MDHEN and CDR2 SYDVKM. CDR3 coding DNA: TGTGCCAGCAACAACCCGGGCGGACTCCAAGAGACCCAGTACTTC. It translates to CASNNPGGLQETQYF. Variable domain in full (rest from reference TRBV28 and TRBJ2-5): DVKVTQSSRYLVKRTGEKVFLECVQDMDHENMFWYRQDPGLGLRLIYFSYDVKMKEKGDIPEGYSVSREKKERFSLILESASTNQTSMYLCASNNPGGLQETQYFGPGTRLLVL.

The chain is built from TRBV7-9 and TRBJ2-3; D is unresolved. CDR3 length: 14 amino acids. Trimming shortened V by 9 bases and J by 3 bases, and 16 bases separated the two germline ends. Germline CDR1 reads SEHNR; CDR2 reads FQNEAQ (reference sequence). CDR3 DNA: TGTGCCAGTTTAAGGACCCCTCAGACAGATACGCAGTATTTT. It is translated as CASLRTPQTDTQYF.

This clone showed up just a few times. The CDR3 region is CASSPMGTEAFF. In DNA form, the CDR3 reads TGTGCCAGCAGCCCAATGGGGACTGAAGCTTTCTTT. The genes are TRBV7-9 and TRBJ1-1; D unresolved. CDR1 SEHNR and CDR2 FQNEAQ come from the germline V gene (reference sequence). The CDR3 spans 12 residues. The V and J ends lost 5 bases and 5 bases respectively, with 9 bases between them.

J is TRBJ2-7 and V is TRBV28; possibly TRBD2 for D (7 bases). The CDR3 totals 15 residues. V lost 6 bases and J lost 3, with 18 bases in between. Germline CDR1 MDHEN, CDR2 SYDVKM. The CDR3 loop is CASSQVRGGGYEQYF. The CDR3 region has the DNA TGTGCCAGCAGCCAGGTCCGGGGAGGGGGCTACGAGCAGTACTTC.

V and J are TRBV21-1 and TRBJ1-1; the D call in the table, TRBD1, was not verified against the DNA. TRBV21-1 is labeled a pseudogene. The CDR3 has 15 residues. Written as DNA, the CDR3 is TGTGCCAGCAGCAAAACCCCCGTGAGAAGGGGATGGTCTTTCTTT. Translated: CASSKTPVRRGWSFF.

The chain is built from TRBV9 and TRBJ2-7; 11 positions match TRBD1. The CDR3 is 16 amino acids. V was clipped by 4 bases and J by 3 bases; unmatched bases: 9. Germline V gene lookup returns CDR1 SGDLS and CDR2 YYNGEE. In DNA, the CDR3 is TGTGCCAGCAGCAGAGCCGGGACAGGGGGTATCTACGAGCAGTACTTC. As protein: CASSRAGTGGIYEQYF. Variable domain in full (rest from reference TRBV9 and TRBJ2-7): DSGVTQTPKHLITATGQRVTLRCSPRSGDLSVYWYQQSLDQGLQFLIQYYNGEERAKGNILERFSAQQFPDLHSELNLSSLELGDSALYFCASSRAGTGGIYEQYFGPGTRLTVT.

This clone was counted between two and nine times. This sequence joins TRBV6-5 and TRBJ2-7; 13 nucleotides line up with TRBD2. Unmatched junction bases numbered 10, after V lost 6 bases and J lost 8 bases. CDR3 length: 15 residues. The germline V gene encodes CDR1 MNHEY and CDR2 SVGAGI. The chain's CDR3 is CASSPNPLAGGKQYV. The CDR3 nucleotides are TGTGCCAGCAGCCCCAACCCACTAGCGGGAGGGAAGCAGTACGTC.

The gene calls are TRBV6-5 and TRBJ1-2, with D hard to call. V lost 0 bases and J lost 3, with 5 bases in between. Germline V lookup: CDR1 MNHEY, CDR2 SVGAGI. CDR3 size: 13 residues. This CDR3 reads CASSYSRDYGYTF. Written as DNA, the CDR3 is TGTGCCAGCAGTTACTCGAGGGACTATGGCTACACCTTC.

This clone has just a few counts. The chain carries TRBV18 and TRBJ1-3; D is unclear. V lost 7 bases, J lost 1 base, and 5 bases lay in between. Looked up from germline, CDR1 is KGHSH and CDR2 is LQKENI. The CDR3 is 12 residues long. CDR3 sequence: CASLESGNTIYF. CDR3 DNA sequence: TGTGCCAGCTTGGAATCTGGAAACACCATATATTTT.